Following are 30 T cell receptor beta chains from one sample sequenced in a study of technical replicates of blood from several donors. The protocol was immunoSEQ multiplex PCR, while the TCRdb copy is restricted to in-frame clones and leaves out a portion. The sample lists some 66,000 clones; nearly 98% were seen once. The sample taken for sequencing was T cells isolated from PBMCs. Receptors originate from a human donor in good health.

The chain links TRBV11-3 to TRBJ2-7; weak D call: TRBD2 (5 bases). Germline V CDR1 and CDR2: SGHNT, YENEEA. V was clipped by 1 base and J by 3 bases, with 10 bases between them. The CDR3 consists of 14 residues. In nucleotides, the CDR3 is TGTGCCAGCAGCTTAGTGGCAGACTACTACGAGCAGTACTTC. Residues: CASSLVADYYEQYF.

This clone was observed a few times. The chain has TRBV7-9 and TRBJ2-3; 7 bases match TRBD2. Per the germline V gene, CDR1 is SEHNR and CDR2 is FQNEAQ (reference sequence). The CDR3 contains 13 residues. V dropped 10 bases and J dropped 3; count of bases not matched to a gene: 7. The CDR3 DNA follows: TGTGCCACTCCCCGGCGGGAGACAGATACGCAGTATTTT. Translation: CATPRRETDTQYF.

This chain uses TRBV4-1 with TRBJ1-1; 7 bases agree with TRBD1. Germline loops: CDR1 MGHRA, CDR2 YSYEKL. The CDR3 is 16 residues long. Trimming removed 2 bases from V and 7 bases from J; junction bases left unmatched: 13. CDR3 sequence (DNA): TGCGCCAGCAGCCAAAGAGGGGGCTCCTGGGATGGTGAAGCTTTCTTT. Amino acids: CASSQRGGSWDGEAFF.

The chain combines TRBV15 with TRBJ2-1, with D unresolved. The germline gives CDR1 LNHNV, CDR2 YYDKDF (reference sequence). This CDR3 spans 15 amino acids. Trimming removed 4 bases from V and 0 bases from J, with 10 bases in between. This CDR3 is CATSTVWSSYNEQFF. The CDR3 nucleotides are TGTGCCACCAGCACAGTTTGGAGCTCCTACAATGAGCAGTTCTTC.

J is TRBJ1-5 and V is TRBV2, with D possibly being TRBD1 (5 bases). Germline CDR1 is SNHLY and CDR2 is FYNNEI. Trimming stripped 3 bases from V and 6 bases from J, with 12 bases between. CDR3 size: 14 residues. The CDR3 loop is CASSEQGLGQPQHF. The CDR3 DNA is TGTGCCAGCAGTGAGCAGGGTCTGGGTCAGCCCCAGCATTTT.

The V gene is TRBV7-2, the J gene TRBJ2-7; TRBD2 is a possible D gene (5 bases). Germline lookup yields CDR1 SGHTA and CDR2 FQGNSA. Trimming took off 5 bases at V and 3 bases at J, with 11 bases between the two ends. This CDR3 region has 13 residues. CDR3 sequence reads: CASSPGLGYEQYF. CDR3 nucleotide sequence: TGTGCCAGCAGCCCTGGACTGGGCTACGAGCAGTACTTC.

The count of this clone is one. The chain joins TRBV18 to TRBJ2-5; no clear D gene. The CDR3 has 15 residues. V lost 3 bases to trimming and J lost 2 bases, with 13 bases between them. The V gene's germline CDR1 is KGHSH and CDR2 LQKENI. The CDR3 sequence: CASSPLSGSQETQYF. In nucleotides, the CDR3 is TGTGCCAGCTCACCTCTGTCCGGGTCGCAAGAGACCCAGTACTTC. The full variable domain, its missing parts supplied by reference TRBV18 and TRBJ2-5, is NAGVMQNPRHLVRRRGQEARLRCSPMKGHSHVYWYRQLPEEGLKFMVYLQKENIIDESGMPKERFSAEFPKEGPSILRIQQVVRGDSAAYFCASSPLSGSQETQYFGPGTRLLVL.

The V gene is TRBV5-4, the J gene TRBJ2-1; TRBD2 agrees at 7 bases. This CDR3 has 16 amino acids. Germline V gene sequence: CDR1 SGHNT, CDR2 YYREEE (reference sequence). Losses at the gene ends were 2 bases for V and 9 bases for J; bases not matched to a gene: 14. This CDR3 is CASSFSSGLGWGEQFF. CDR3 bases: TGTGCCAGCAGCTTTAGTAGCGGGTTGGGCTGGGGTGAGCAGTTCTTC.

The chain joins TRBV2 to TRBJ2-1; 10 bases agree with TRBD2. CDR3 length equals 16 residues. The trim removed 8 bases at V and 8 bases at J, leaving 15 bases unmatched. The germline gives CDR1 SNHLY, CDR2 FYNNEI. CDR3 amino acids: CASRGSSGRAFDEQFF. In nucleotides, the CDR3 is TGTGCCAGCCGTGGGTCGAGCGGGAGGGCCTTTGATGAGCAGTTCTTC.

V gene TRBV27 combines with J gene TRBJ1-1; 7 bases match TRBD1. Unmatched junction bases numbered 4, after V lost 5 bases and J lost 1 base. Germline CDR1 reads MNHEY; CDR2 reads SMNVEV (reference sequence). CDR3 length equals 14 residues. CDR3 bases: TGTGCCAGCAGTCGACAGGGTCGGAACACTGAAGCTTTCTTT. This encodes CASSRQGRNTEAFF.

The CDR3 DNA reads TGTGCCAGCAGCTCGTGGCGGGACCCCATCGGCCACGAGCAGTACTTC. It yields the protein CASSSWRDPIGHEQYF. The chain combines TRBV7-9 with TRBJ2-7, with a tentative D call TRBD2 (6 bases). Germline V gene data show CDR1 as SEHNR and CDR2 as FQNEAQ (reference sequence). The germline V and J ends were trimmed by 4 bases and 5 bases, with 21 bases remaining between them. The CDR3 is 16 amino acids.

The V gene is TRBV4-1, the J gene TRBJ1-5; tentative D call: TRBD1 (6 bases). Trimming cost V 1 base and J 8 bases, with 15 bases left between them. The CDR3 has 15 residues. The germline CDR1 and CDR2 sequences are MGHRA and YSYEKL. The CDR3 reads CASSQGMDRYEPQHF. CDR3 sequence (DNA): TGCGCCAGCAGCCAAGGGATGGACAGATATGAGCCCCAGCATTTT.

This chain joins TRBV7-9 and TRBJ1-4, with 7 positions matching TRBD1. CDR1 SEHNR and CDR2 FQNEAQ come from the germline V gene (reference sequence). The ends lost 3 bases at V and 8 bases at J; junction bases unmatched: 9. This CDR3 is built from 15 residues. The DNA of the CDR3 is TGTGCCAGCAGCTTTTTTGGACAGGTTGAGGAAAAACTGTTTTTT. Translation gives CASSFFGQVEEKLFF.

V gene TRBV4-1 combines with J gene TRBJ2-1; D not certain. Germline V gene lookup returns CDR1 MGHRA and CDR2 YSYEKL. The CDR3 covers 16 residues. Deletions cut 1 base from V and 0 bases from J, with 10 bases between. The CDR3 protein is CASSQASGISYNEQFF. CDR3 DNA sequence: TGCGCCAGCAGCCAAGCTTCAGGAATCTCCTACAATGAGCAGTTCTTC.

This sequence joins TRBV6-5 and TRBJ2-3; perhaps TRBD1 as D (6 bases). V lost 8 bases to trimming and J lost 5 bases, with 14 bases between them. Germline V gene lookup returns CDR1 MNHEY and CDR2 SVGAGI. The CDR3 consists of 13 residues. CDR3 sequence reads: CASLRAGEDTQYF. Written as DNA, the CDR3 is TGTGCCAGCCTTCGAGCAGGGGAAGATACGCAGTATTTT.

The chain recombines TRBV5-1 with TRBJ2-3; 9 nucleotides align to TRBD2. CDR1 SGHRS and CDR2 YFSETQ come from the germline V gene. This CDR3 has 16 amino acids. The trim removed 0 bases at V and 2 bases at J, leaving 4 bases unmatched. DNA for the CDR3: TGCGCCAGCAGCTTGGGCCGACTAGCGGCCACAGATACGCAGTATTTT. Encoded protein: CASSLGRLAATDTQYF.

The chain links TRBV5-1 to TRBJ2-1; 8 nucleotides match TRBD2. The ends lost 0 bases at V and 5 bases at J; junction bases unmatched: 4. The germline V gene encodes CDR1 SGHRS and CDR2 YFSETQ. The CDR3 covers 15 residues. CDR3 DNA: TGCGCCAGCAGCTTGGTTCCGGGAGGGGACAATGAGCAGTTCTTC. Protein product: CASSLVPGGDNEQFF.

The chain combines TRBV5-4 with TRBJ2-7, with 7 positions matching TRBD1. This CDR3 comprises 14 residues. After removal of 4 bases from V and 5 bases from J, the junction contained 9 bases not matched to a gene. CDR1 is SGHNT and CDR2 is YYREEE in the germline V gene (reference sequence). CDR3 coding DNA: TGTGCCAGCAGCCCACGTTGGCAGGGGGACGAGCAGTACTTC. This codes for CASSPRWQGDEQYF.

The CDR3 loop is CATTDGGAKNIQYF. DNA of the CDR3: TGTGCCACCACCGATGGGGGGGCCAAAAACATTCAGTACTTC. The chain uses TRBV6-1 and TRBJ2-4; D perhaps matches TRBD2 (6 bases). This CDR3 is built from 14 residues. Germline CDR1 MNHNS, CDR2 SASEGT. Trimming took off 10 bases at V and 1 base at J, with 14 bases between the two ends.

The V call is TRBV6-1, the J call TRBJ1-2, with 7 bases matching TRBD1. V lost 6 bases and J lost 4; bases outside the gene matches: 5. The germline V gene has CDR1 MNHNS and CDR2 SASEGT. The CDR3 runs to 13 residues. The CDR3 DNA follows: TGTGCCAGCAGCAGGGGGAACCTCTATGGCTACACCTTC. Translating gives CASSRGNLYGYTF.

This chain links TRBV28 with TRBJ2-3; D remains unclear. This CDR3 contains 15 residues. Germline CDR1 MDHEN, CDR2 SYDVKM. Deletions cut 3 bases from V and 3 bases from J, with 13 bases between. The CDR3 reads CASSFGVGITDTQYF. CDR3 nucleotide sequence: TGTGCCAGCAGTTTCGGTGTTGGTATTACAGATACGCAGTATTTT.

V gene TRBV5-6 combines with J gene TRBJ1-2; D might be TRBD1 (6 bases). V lost 4 bases and J lost 3, with 13 bases in between. This CDR3 region has 14 residues. In germline, CDR1 is SGHDT, CDR2 YYEEEE. The chain's CDR3 is CASSGYRDDYGYTF. The CDR3 DNA is TGTGCCAGCAGCGGATACAGGGACGACTATGGCTACACCTTC.

This clone was found once. This chain connects TRBV5-1 to TRBJ1-2; D is unresolved. This CDR3 region has 13 residues. Trimming took 3 bases from V and 8 from J, leaving 14 bases between them. The germline CDR1 and CDR2 sequences are SGHRS and YFSETQ. The CDR3 region has the DNA TGCGCCAGCAGCTCTGTAGGAGGATCGGGCTACACCTTC. Its protein product is CASSSVGGSGYTF.

This rearrangement joins TRBV28 to TRBJ1-1; D remains unclear. The CDR3 runs 12 residues. Trimming removed 2 bases at V and 1 base at J, with 2 bases between. Per the germline V gene, CDR1 is MDHEN and CDR2 is SYDVKM. The CDR3 coding sequence is TGTGCCAGCAGTTTACAGAACACTGAAGCTTTCTTT. Its translation is CASSLQNTEAFF.

The chain joins TRBV6-5 to TRBJ2-7; 7 bases line up with TRBD1. The length of the CDR3 is 14 residues. From germline, CDR1 is MNHEY and CDR2 SVGAGI. J was trimmed by 5 bases and V by 5 bases; bases with no gene match: 9. This CDR3 is CASSRQGKRNEQYF. CDR3 sequence (DNA): TGTGCCAGCAGTCGACAGGGTAAGCGGAACGAGCAGTACTTC.

The chain links TRBV6-4 to TRBJ2-7, with D perhaps TRBD2 (5 bases). Germline-derived CDR1 and CDR2 are MRHNA and SNTAGT. Trimming removed 2 bases at V and 3 bases at J, with 14 bases between. This CDR3 comprises 15 residues. The CDR3 sequence is CASSDVGGQNYEQYF. DNA for the CDR3: TGTGCCAGCAGTGACGTTGGCGGGCAAAACTACGAGCAGTACTTC.

The rearrangement joins TRBV4-1 to TRBJ1-5, with no clear D. The germline CDR1 and CDR2 sequences are MGHRA and YSYEKL. Deletions cut 0 bases from V and 6 bases from J, with 9 bases between. The CDR3 contains 14 residues. The CDR3, as DNA: TGCGCCAGCAGCCAAGATCCGGCAGGTCAGCCCCAGCATTTT. Translation gives CASSQDPAGQPQHF.

DNA of the CDR3: TGTGCCAGCAGGACTAGCCTCGACAATGAGCAGTTCTTC. It specifies CASRTSLDNEQFF. V is TRBV6-5 and J is TRBJ2-1, with 7 bases lining up with TRBD2. The CDR3 covers 13 residues. Germline V CDR1 and CDR2: MNHEY, SVGAGI. V shed 6 bases, J shed 5 bases, and the junction held 4 bases outside the gene matches.

The rearrangement joins TRBV5-6 to TRBJ1-2; perhaps TRBD1 as D (6 bases). V was trimmed by 4 bases and J by 14 bases, leaving 24 bases between them. Per germline, CDR1 SGHDT and CDR2 YYEEEE. CDR3 size: 14 residues. The CDR3 DNA follows: TGTGCCAGCAGCCCCTGGGGGCAGCCAGCCAGCTGTACCTTC. It encodes CASSPWGQPASCTF.

CDR3: CASSGAGGYTDTQYF. The CDR3 DNA sequence: TGCGCCAGCAGCGGAGCGGGAGGGTACACAGATACGCAGTATTTT. The chain couples TRBV4-1 to TRBJ2-3; 10 bases agree with TRBD2. The CDR3 runs to 15 residues. With V trimmed by 5 bases and J by 2 bases, 4 bases remained unmatched. Germline V gene sequence: CDR1 MGHRA, CDR2 YSYEKL.